A single sample is the source of the 30 T cell receptor beta chains below, sequenced in a study of blood T cell repertoires in COVID-19. Sequenced by immunoSEQ multiplex PCR; TCRdb stores in-frame clones only, minus some. The repertoire consists of more than 50,000 clones, with around 77% occurring once and the leading ten covering roughly a tenth. The sequencing input was peripheral blood. The receptors were sampled from a human donor in a cohort sampled during active COVID-19.

The chain employs TRBV2 and TRBJ2-7; 7 bases are shared with TRBD1. The CDR3 loop spans 13 amino acids. Germline lookup yields CDR1 SNHLY and CDR2 FYNNEI. V shed 1 base and J 6 bases; nucleotides not matched to a gene: 3. As DNA, the CDR3 is TGTGCCAGCAGTGAAGAGGGGGCCTCCGAGCAGTACTTC. This translates into CASSEEGASEQYF.

This clone was seen just once. The V and J genes are TRBV5-1 and TRBJ2-6; TRBD1 matches at 8 bases. The CDR3 contains 18 residues. Trimming cost V 4 bases and J 0 bases; bases outside gene matches: 9. Germline assignment: CDR1 SGHRS and CDR2 YFSETQ. Here the CDR3 DNA reads TGCGCCAGCAGCCCAGGACAGGGAGCCAGCTCTGGGGCCAACGTCCTGACTTTC. This encodes CASSPGQGASSGANVLTF.

The chain is built from TRBV7-6 and TRBJ2-2; 9 positions agree with TRBD2. CDR1 is SGHVS, CDR2 FNYEAQ, per germline. This CDR3 has 16 amino acids. After removal of 5 bases from V and 6 bases from J, the junction contained 10 bases not matched to a gene. As DNA, the CDR3 is TGTGCCAGCAGCCCGTTTAGCGGGAGAAATTCCGGGGAGCTGTTTTTT. This gives the protein CASSPFSGRNSGELFF.

The chain carries TRBV2 and TRBJ2-1; 10 positions agree with TRBD1. With V trimmed by 7 bases and J by 4 bases, 7 bases remained unmatched. Germline V gives CDR1 SNHLY, CDR2 FYNNEI. This CDR3 is 15 amino acids long. CDR3 amino acids: CASTRGGQGYNEQFF. The CDR3 DNA is TGTGCCAGCACCAGGGGGGGACAGGGGTACAATGAGCAGTTCTTC.

This clone was detected once. The chain combines TRBV5-1 with TRBJ1-2; 7 nucleotides match TRBD1. The V gene end was trimmed by 4 bases and the J gene end by 3 bases; junction bases not matched to a gene: 6. This CDR3 has 14 residues. Germline V gene data show CDR1 as SGHRS and CDR2 as YFSETQ. This CDR3 reads CASSGLTGYYGYTF. The CDR3 DNA reads TGCGCCAGCAGCGGGCTGACAGGGTACTATGGCTACACCTTC.

J is TRBJ2-1 and V is TRBV10-3; 11 bases map to TRBD2. Germline V lookup: CDR1 ENHRY, CDR2 SYGVKD. There are 14 residues in the CDR3. Unmatched junction bases numbered 3, after V lost 3 bases and J lost 8 bases. CDR3 loop: CAISDGTSGYEQFF. The CDR3, as DNA: TGTGCCATCAGTGACGGGACTAGCGGCTATGAGCAGTTCTTC.

The V and J genes are TRBV6-5 and TRBJ2-1, with D possibly being TRBD2 (6 bases). Trimming shortened V by 6 bases and J by 2 bases, and 14 bases separated the two germline ends. Germline V gives CDR1 MNHEY, CDR2 SVGAGI. CDR3 length: 15 amino acids. In nucleotides, the CDR3 is TGTGCCAGCAGGGTCGAAGGCGGGACCTACAATGAGCAGTTCTTC. Translation: CASRVEGGTYNEQFF.

V and J are TRBV28 and TRBJ2-7; 7 bases match TRBD2. The CDR3 length is 14 residues. Germline lookup yields CDR1 MDHEN and CDR2 SYDVKM. The J segment lost 5 bases and the V segment lost 8 bases, leaving 12 bases of the junction unmatched. This CDR3 is CASRLSGGQNEQYF. CDR3 in DNA: TGTGCCAGCCGCCTTTCGGGGGGTCAGAACGAGCAGTACTTC.

The chain has TRBV7-3 and TRBJ2-2; 7 nucleotides match TRBD2. The germline gives CDR1 SGHTA, CDR2 FQGTGA. There are 16 residues in the CDR3. V shed 1 base, J shed 7 bases, and the junction held 9 bases outside the gene matches. The CDR3 sequence is CASSLSGGRSVGELFF. The CDR3, as DNA: TGTGCCAGCAGCTTAAGCGGCGGGAGAAGTGTCGGGGAGCTGTTTTTT.

The chain recombines TRBV7-2 with TRBJ2-7; 8 bases fit TRBD2. The CDR3 consists of 14 residues. V gave up 3 bases and J gave up 0 bases; unmatched junction bases: 1. Germline assignment: CDR1 SGHTA and CDR2 FQGNSA. This chain's CDR3 is CASSFSGSSYEQYF. The CDR3 DNA is TGTGCCAGCAGCTTCAGCGGGAGCTCCTACGAGCAGTACTTC.

The rearrangement links TRBV6-6 to TRBJ1-1; no clear D. This CDR3 has 13 amino acids. V was cut by 5 bases and J by 4 bases, with 11 bases left in between. Germline CDR1 reads MNHNY; CDR2 reads SVGAGI (reference sequence). The CDR3 is CASSPEEATEAFF. As DNA, the CDR3 is TGTGCCAGCAGTCCAGAGGAGGCCACTGAAGCTTTCTTT.

This clone appeared a single time. V gene TRBV28 combines with J gene TRBJ2-7, with 8 bases that match TRBD2. After removal of 7 bases from V and 2 bases from J, the junction contained 10 bases not matched to a gene. The CDR3 sequence is 15 residues long. Germline lookup yields CDR1 MDHEN and CDR2 SYDVKM. The CDR3 region is CASTRQRERPYEQYF. In nucleotides, the CDR3 is TGTGCCAGCACCCGCCAGCGGGAGAGGCCCTACGAGCAGTACTTC.

The V and J genes are TRBV7-9 and TRBJ2-5; 9 positions agree with TRBD2. Losses at the gene ends were 5 bases for V and 4 bases for J; bases not matched to a gene: 8. The CDR3 has 15 amino acids. The germline V gene encodes CDR1 SEHNR and CDR2 FQNEAQ (reference sequence). The CDR3 is CASSHASAGGETQYF. The CDR3, as DNA: TGTGCCAGCAGCCACGCGTCAGCGGGAGGAGAGACCCAGTACTTC.

The chain couples TRBV2 to TRBJ2-3; 9 bases agree with TRBD1. The V and J ends lost 2 bases and 1 base, in that order; junction bases with no gene match: 7. Germline values: CDR1 SNHLY, CDR2 FYNNEI. CDR3 length: 17 residues. CDR3 bases: TGTGCCAGCAGTGAAACAGGGACAGGGCGGGGCACAGATACGCAGTATTTT. Encoded protein: CASSETGTGRGTDTQYF.

The chain links TRBV7-2 to TRBJ2-3; D gene unclear. The CDR3 sequence is 15 residues long. V was clipped by 3 bases and J by 1 base, with 11 bases between them. Germline CDR1 SGHTA, CDR2 FQGNSA. CDR3 region: CASSFTPRGTDTQYF. The CDR3 nucleotides read TGTGCCAGCAGCTTCACGCCGCGTGGCACAGATACGCAGTATTTT.

This chain joins TRBV30 and TRBJ1-6; 8 nucleotides align to TRBD1. Losses at the gene ends were 0 bases for V and 8 bases for J; bases not matched to a gene: 6. There are 15 residues in the CDR3. The germline CDR1 and CDR2 sequences are GTSNPN and SVGIG (reference sequence). The CDR3 is CAWSVRQGSHSPLHF. Written as DNA, the CDR3 is TGTGCCTGGAGTGTACGACAGGGGAGCCATTCACCCCTCCACTTT. Full variable domain (outside the CDR3, taken from reference TRBV30 and TRBJ1-6): SQTIHQWPATLVQPVGSPLSLECTVEGTSNPNLYWYRQAAGRGLQLLFYSVGIGQISSEVPQNLSASRPQDRQFILSSKKLLLSDSGFYLCAWSVRQGSHSPLHFGNGTRLTVT.

The rearrangement uses TRBV5-4 and TRBJ2-6, with TRBD1 matching over 7 bases. Germline lookup yields CDR1 SGHNT and CDR2 YYREEE (reference sequence). This CDR3 is 18 amino acids long. With V trimmed by 0 bases and J by 0 bases, 6 bases remained unmatched. CDR3 amino acids: CASSLGGQAYSGANVLTF. DNA of the CDR3: TGTGCCAGCAGCTTGGGAGGACAGGCCTACTCTGGGGCCAACGTCCTGACTTTC.

The chain employs TRBV6-4 and TRBJ1-5; the match to TRBD1 covers 8 bases. Germline trimming cut 2 bases from V and 6 bases from J; bases unmatched to any gene: 12. The CDR3 runs 17 residues. Germline CDR1 reads MRHNA; CDR2 reads SNTAGT. CDR3 residues: CASSDRTGPEVGQPQHF. CDR3 DNA: TGTGCCAGCAGTGACAGGACAGGGCCGGAAGTAGGTCAGCCCCAGCATTTT.

V gene TRBV28 combines with J gene TRBJ1-1; D is possibly TRBD1 (5 bases). Germline V gene data show CDR1 as MDHEN and CDR2 as SYDVKM. The CDR3 runs 13 residues. With 4 bases removed from V and 7 bases from J, the gap between germline ends came to 13 bases. The CDR3 nucleotides are TGTGCCAGCAGTTCACACGACAGAAGTGAAGCTTTCTTT. It yields the protein CASSSHDRSEAFF.

This rearrangement joins TRBV4-3 to TRBJ2-3; 7 bases are shared with TRBD2. Germline V gene lookup returns CDR1 LGHNA and CDR2 YSLEER. The CDR3 extends over 17 amino acids. The V gene end was trimmed by 2 bases and the J gene end by 1 base; junction bases not matched to a gene: 9. DNA for the CDR3: TGCGCCAGCAGCCAAAGCCTTGGGGGGGAGGGCACAGATACGCAGTATTTT. Encoded protein: CASSQSLGGEGTDTQYF.

V usage is TRBV9 and J usage is TRBJ2-7; TRBD1 aligns across 8 bases. V gave up 4 bases and J gave up 0 bases; unmatched junction bases: 9. The CDR3 extends over 16 amino acids. The germline V gene has CDR1 SGDLS and CDR2 YYNGEE. CDR3 region: CASSLGTGLSSYEQYF. As DNA, the CDR3 is TGTGCCAGCAGCCTCGGGACAGGTCTTAGCTCCTACGAGCAGTACTTC.

The rearrangement joins TRBV13 to TRBJ2-7; D possibly corresponds to TRBD1 (6 bases). V lost 6 bases and J lost 6, with 12 bases in between. The germline CDR1 and CDR2 sequences are PRHDT and FYEKMQ (reference sequence). CDR3 length: 12 residues. The DNA of the CDR3 is TGTGCCAGCAGGAAGACAGGTACCGAGCAGTACTTC. Its translation: CASRKTGTEQYF.

This clone has just a few counts. The rearrangement joins TRBV10-3 to TRBJ1-1, with TRBD1 matching over 10 bases. V trimming: 10 bases; J trimming: 1 base; junction bases outside the gene matches: 9. The CDR3 consists of 15 residues. In germline, CDR1 is ENHRY, CDR2 SYGVKD. The CDR3 loop reads CASGGGQGTNTEAFF. The CDR3 DNA is TGTGCCAGCGGCGGGGGACAGGGGACGAACACTGAAGCTTTCTTT.

In its sample, this clone was seen once. The V call is TRBV28, the J call TRBJ2-6; D is unresolved. The CDR3 length is 14 residues. CDR1 and CDR2 from the germline V gene are MDHEN and SYDVKM. V lost 3 bases to trimming and J lost 1 base, with 4 bases between them. CDR3 residues: CASSFLSGANVLTF. CDR3 coding DNA: TGTGCCAGCAGTTTCTTGTCTGGGGCCAACGTCCTGACTTTC.

This chain connects TRBV28 to TRBJ2-5, with TRBD1 matching 12 bases. Germline V gives CDR1 MDHEN, CDR2 SYDVKM. Losses at the gene ends were 5 bases for V and 5 bases for J; bases not matched to a gene: 9. CDR3 length: 16 residues. This CDR3 reads CASSGKGQGAWETQYF. As DNA, the CDR3 is TGTGCCAGCAGTGGGAAGGGACAGGGGGCTTGGGAGACCCAGTACTTC.

This chain uses TRBV7-2 with TRBJ1-1; D gene unclear. V shed 10 bases and J shed 7 bases, with 13 bases lying between them. This CDR3 is built from 11 residues. CDR1 and CDR2 (germline): SGHTA, FQGNSA. The CDR3 spells CATRGFGEAFF. The CDR3 region has the DNA TGTGCCACCCGGGGATTTGGTGAAGCTTTCTTT.

This chain uses TRBV7-2 with TRBJ1-3; perhaps TRBD1 as D (5 bases). The germline V gene has CDR1 SGHTA and CDR2 FQGNSA. This CDR3 region has 15 residues. V was trimmed by 5 bases and J by 2 bases, leaving 13 bases between them. The CDR3 protein is CASSNVKGTGNTIYF. The CDR3 DNA reads TGTGCCAGCAGCAATGTCAAGGGGACTGGAAACACCATATATTTT. Drawing the rest from reference TRBV7-2 and TRBJ1-3, the complete variable domain is GAGVSQSPSNKVTEKGKDVELRCDPISGHTALYWYRQSLGQGLEFLIYFQGNSAPDKSGLPSDRFSAERTGGSVSTLTIQRTQQEDSAVYLCASSNVKGTGNTIYFGEGSWLTVV.

V is TRBV4-1 and J is TRBJ1-3; unclear D gene. Germline CDR1 is MGHRA and CDR2 is YSYEKL. The CDR3 runs 16 residues. Trimming stripped 4 bases from V and 0 bases from J, with 13 bases between. The DNA for the CDR3 is TGCGCCAGCAGCCCCACGGGTCAAACCTCTGGAAACACCATATATTTT. Amino acids: CASSPTGQTSGNTIYF.

V is TRBV28 and J is TRBJ1-6; a weak D match, TRBD1 (6 bases). Germline assignment: CDR1 MDHEN and CDR2 SYDVKM. V gave up 6 bases and J gave up 5 bases, with 11 bases separating them. The CDR3 totals 14 residues. Written as DNA, the CDR3 is TGTGCCAGCAGCTTCGGACAGAATAATTCACCCCTCCACTTT. This gives the protein CASSFGQNNSPLHF.

This chain uses TRBV5-6 with TRBJ2-7; D unclear. Germline V gene data show CDR1 as SGHDT and CDR2 as YYEEEE. V was cut by 4 bases and J by 5 bases, with 13 bases left in between. This CDR3 spans 13 amino acids. For the CDR3, the DNA is TGTGCCAGCAGCCAATTATCAGGCGACGAGCAGTACTTC. It encodes CASSQLSGDEQYF.